This is a list of T cell receptor beta chains from one sample in a study of cytomegalovirus exposure and HLA in healthy donors. Clones were sequenced by immunoSEQ multiplex PCR, and TCRdb holds only the in-frame ones, with some missing. The data hold under 200,000 clones, with around 78% observed a single time. Sequencing was done on a sample of PBMCs. The receptors were gathered from a woman between 40 and 55 years old in good health and CMV-seronegative. The CDR3 runs from the conserved cysteine through the conserved F or W. A D gene is named only where the DNA matches it firmly. The listing skips clone size in some rows; elsewhere it reads once, few, many or a size class.

v_gene	abundance	d_gene	j_gene	CDR3aa	CDR3nt
TRBV4-1	NA	NA	TRBJ1-5	CASSRQYSNQPQHF	TGCGCCAGCAGCCGACAGTATAGCAATCAGCCCCAGCATTTT
TRBV28	NA	NA	TRBJ2-2	CASSTLLGGPGGELFF	TGTGCCAGCAGTACTTTGCTGGGGGGGCCGGGCGGGGAGCTGTTTTTT
TRBV6-6	NA	TRBD1	TRBJ1-1	CASSGTATEAFF	TGTGCCAGCAGCGGGACAGCCACTGAAGCTTTCTTT
TRBV7-3	NA	TRBD2	TRBJ2-1	CASSLFTSGGENEQFF	TGTGCCAGCAGCCTCTTCACTAGCGGGGGGGAGAATGAGCAGTTCTTC
TRBV4-1	NA	NA	TRBJ2-7	CASSRSGPPLSFYEQYF	TGCGCCAGCAGCCGATCAGGGCCCCCACTGTCCTTCTACGAGCAGTACTTC
TRBV25-1	NA	TRBD2	TRBJ2-1	CASSEHGGGGNEQFF	TGTGCCAGCAGTGAACACGGCGGGGGGGGCAATGAGCAGTTCTTC
TRBV18	NA	TRBD1	TRBJ1-6	CASSPLGGANAFNSPLHF	TGTGCCAGCTCACCTTTAGGGGGCGCGAATGCCTTTAATTCACCCCTCCACTTT
TRBV7-9	NA	NA	TRBJ1-2	CASSVNSYGYTF	TGTGCCAGCAGCGTCAACAGCTATGGCTACACCTTC
TRBV4-1	NA	NA	TRBJ2-5	CASSEGDSGGRETQYF	TGCGCCAGCAGCGAAGGGGACAGCGGGGGCCGGGAGACCCAGTACTTC
TRBV18	NA	NA	TRBJ1-1	CASLPPDRPNTEAFF	TGTGCCAGCTTACCACCCGACAGGCCGAACACTGAAGCTTTCTTT
TRBV27	NA	NA	TRBJ2-3	CASSKLQITDTQYF	TGTGCCAGCAGTAAACTCCAAATCACAGATACGCAGTATTTT
TRBV7-8	NA	NA	TRBJ1-5	CASSLALPGYSNQPQHF	TGTGCCAGCAGCTTAGCCTTGCCAGGCTATAGCAATCAGCCCCAGCATTTT
TRBV6-1	once	NA	TRBJ1-6	CASSEEEGWGSPLHF	TGTGCCAGCAGTGAGGAGGAAGGGTGGGGTTCACCCCTCCACTTT
TRBV7-6	NA	TRBD2	TRBJ2-3	CASSGQLAGGADTQYF	TGTGCCAGCAGCGGCCAACTAGCGGGGGGGGCAGATACGCAGTATTTT
TRBV18	NA	TRBD2	TRBJ2-5	CASSPGLAGGPRETQYF	TGTGCCAGCTCACCCGGACTAGCGGGGGGGCCTCGAGAGACCCAGTACTTC
TRBV11-2	few	TRBD1	TRBJ1-5	CASSWGQGGTFSNQPQHF	TGTGCCAGCAGCTGGGGACAGGGGGGGACGTTTAGCAATCAGCCCCAGCATTTT
TRBV10-2	NA	TRBD1	TRBJ1-1	CASSALTGWYVNTEAFF	TGCGCCAGCAGTGCCCTGACAGGGTGGTACGTGAACACTGAAGCTTTCTTT
TRBV7-2	once	NA	TRBJ2-1	CASSPRLRSLGAFF	TGTGCCAGCAGCCCGAGACTTAGATCCCTAGGCGCGTTCTTC
TRBV5-6	NA	NA	TRBJ2-7	CASSLLLREQYF	TGTGCCAGCAGCCTACTCCTGCGGGAGCAGTACTTC
TRBV19	once	NA	TRBJ2-2	CASTPLERTGELFF	TGTGCCAGTACCCCGTTGGAGCGAACCGGGGAGCTGTTTTTT
TRBV7-9	NA	NA	TRBJ1-3	CASSPPQDSGNTIYF	TGTGCCAGCAGCCCCCCCCAGGACTCTGGAAACACCATATATTTT
TRBV7-8	NA	TRBD2	TRBJ2-1	CASSPSSGGPLNEQFF	TGTGCCAGCAGCCCCTCTAGCGGGGGGCCACTCAATGAGCAGTTCTTC
TRBV5-1	NA	NA	TRBJ2-7	CASSNTYEQYF	TGCGCCAGCAGCAATACCTACGAGCAGTACTTC
TRBV7-9	NA	TRBD2	TRBJ2-3	CASSSHSGGAGDTQYF	TGTGCCAGCAGCTCACATAGCGGGGGGGCGGGTGATACGCAGTATTTT
TRBV11-1	NA	TRBD2	TRBJ2-3	CASSLIGSGGFSDTQYF	TGTGCCAGCAGCTTAATTGGTAGCGGGGGCTTCTCCGATACGCAGTATTTT
TRBV15	NA	TRBD1	TRBJ1-5	CATSRGTGRGDQPQHF	TGTGCCACCAGCAGAGGGACAGGGAGGGGGGATCAGCCCCAGCATTTT
TRBV27	NA	TRBD2	TRBJ2-6	CASSPRPGRAGANVLTF	TGTGCCAGCAGTCCCCGGCCAGGGAGGGCTGGGGCCAACGTCCTGACTTTC
TRBV7-2	few	NA	TRBJ1-4	CASSLRGGRGEKLFF	TGTGCCAGCAGCTTACGCGGGGGGCGTGGGGAAAAACTGTTTTTT
TRBV11-1	NA	NA	TRBJ2-2	CASSSFAYGIPSSGELFF	TGTGCCAGCAGTTCTTTCGCGTACGGTATTCCGTCATCCGGGGAGCTGTTTTTT
TRBV5-1	few	NA	TRBJ2-1	CASSFGGGASYNEQFF	TGCGCCAGCAGCTTTGGAGGGGGGGCCTCCTACAATGAGCAGTTCTTC
TRBV19	NA	NA	TRBJ1-2	CATKMLEFLGGYTF	TGTGCCACTAAAATGCTGGAGTTTTTGGGTGGCTACACCTTC
TRBV5-5	once	NA	TRBJ2-7	CASSLDRIAYEQYF	TGTGCCAGCAGCTTAGACAGGATAGCCTACGAGCAGTACTTC
TRBV29-1	NA	NA	TRBJ1-1	CSVTGWVAEAFF	TGCAGCGTCACAGGGTGGGTGGCTGAAGCTTTCTTT
TRBV2	NA	NA	TRBJ1-1	CASRAYEAEAFF	TGTGCCAGCAGGGCCTACGAGGCTGAAGCTTTCTTT
TRBV2	NA	NA	TRBJ2-5	CASDGSRGFSGETQYF	TGTGCCAGCGACGGAAGTCGGGGTTTCTCGGGAGAGACCCAGTACTTC
TRBV7-2	NA	NA	TRBJ2-7	CASSFDLDKSYEQYF	TGTGCCAGCAGCTTTGACCTGGACAAATCCTACGAGCAGTACTTC
TRBV19	NA	NA	TRBJ1-2	CASSIAPANYGYTF	TGTGCCAGTAGTATAGCCCCAGCTAACTATGGCTACACCTTC
TRBV15	NA	TRBD1	TRBJ1-4	CATSRGGQGAEKLFF	TGTGCCACCAGCAGAGGGGGACAGGGTGCGGAAAAACTGTTTTTT
TRBV6-6	NA	NA	TRBJ1-6	CASSSDGVSPLHF	TGTGCCAGCAGTTCCGACGGGGTTTCACCCCTCCACTTT
TRBV19	NA	TRBD1	TRBJ2-1	CASSGGTGPYNEQFF	TGTGCCAGTAGTGGGGGGACAGGACCCTACAATGAGCAGTTCTTC
TRBV5-6	few	NA	TRBJ2-5	CASSLVRGQTSQETQYF	TGTGCCAGCAGCTTGGTTAGAGGCCAAACATCCCAAGAGACCCAGTACTTC
TRBV5-4	NA	TRBD2	TRBJ2-1	CASSLSGAFYGQQFF	TGTGCCAGCAGCTTGAGCGGGGCTTTTTACGGGCAGCAGTTCTTC
TRBV18	NA	NA	TRBJ1-3	CASSPPGTGSGNTIYF	TGTGCCAGCTCACCACCCGGCACGGGCTCTGGAAACACCATATATTTT
TRBV6-5	NA	NA	TRBJ1-5	CASSKQPYSNQPQHF	TGTGCCAGCAGTAAACAGCCCTATAGCAATCAGCCCCAGCATTTT
TRBV2	NA	NA	TRBJ2-2	CASIETGNTGELFF	TGTGCCAGCATTGAGACAGGGAACACCGGGGAGCTGTTTTTT
TRBV15	NA	NA	TRBJ2-5	CATSRRQVQETQYF	TGTGCCACCAGCAGAAGACAGGTACAAGAGACCCAGTACTTC
TRBV18	once	TRBD2	TRBJ2-7	CASSLTSDTSYEQYF	TGTGCCAGCTCCCTTACTAGCGATACCTCCTACGAGCAGTACTTC
TRBV7-3	NA	NA	TRBJ1-1	CASGRVGSTEAFF	TGTGCCAGCGGTCGGGTCGGTAGCACTGAAGCTTTCTTT
TRBV6-1	NA	NA	TRBJ2-7	CASRRLGQNHEQYF	TGTGCCAGCCGAAGACTGGGACAAAACCACGAGCAGTACTTC